The clone carrying this T cell receptor beta chain was seen only a few times. The data belong to a study of T-cell memory formation after mild COVID-19. TCRdb reprocessed the 5' RACE reads with MiXCR, giving one entry per CDR3 protein. The sample holds about 200,000 distinct CDR3 sequences; approximately 10% are singletons and the top ten take around 3.4%. The CDR3 totals 16 residues. With V trimmed by 5 bases and J by 1 base, 6 bases remained unmatched. In germline, CDR1 is SGHVS, CDR2 FNYEAQ. This chain links TRBV7-6 with TRBJ2-1; 9 bases align to TRBD2. The specimen sequenced was PBMCs or a T cell subset sorted from them (not recorded which). The TCR sequence derives from a young man who had mild COVID-19 (a few samples of this study predate the infection). Cell type and time point are not known. This chain's CDR3 is CASSKTSGLSYNEQFF. The CDR3 nucleotides read TGTGCCAGCAGCAAAACTAGCGGGTTATCCTACAATGAGCAGTTCTTC.